This record covers a single T cell receptor (beta chain). Its specificity is not known. The data are from a study of T cell repertoires in ileal Crohn's disease. The study's findings and limits: Sorted CD8 T cells held more high-frequency clones than CD4.

Five hundred nanograms of biopsy DNA per sample underwent TCRB immunosequencing. This table comes from immunoSEQ multiplex PCR, and its TCRdb copy is limited to in-frame clones, with some not included. The sample includes roughly 31,000 clones, around 80% of them seen just once. The CDR3 is 13 residues long. Germline loops: CDR1 MNHNS, CDR2 SASEGT. Trimming removed 4 bases at V and 5 bases at J, with 10 bases between. Eligibility required adulthood, ileal or ileocolonic Crohn's disease and indicated ileocolonic resection. The receptor was isolated from an adult with Crohn's disease. The chain combines TRBV6-1 with TRBJ2-3; perhaps TRBD2 as D (5 bases). The sequencing input was ileal tissue. In DNA form, the CDR3 reads TGTGCCAGCAGTGCCTGGGCGGGAGATACGCAGTATTTT. As protein: CASSAWAGDTQYF.